Below, one T cell receptor beta chain is given with its context. The authors sorted CD4+ and CD8+ T cells from PBMCs. The data derive from a study of CD8+ T cells in alopecia areata. The V gene lost 4 bases and the J gene lost 7 bases, with 7 bases spanning the gap. CDR3 length equals 11 residues. From germline, CDR1 is SQVTM and CDR2 ANQGSEA. Sequencing used cDNA as its template, made by extracting RNA and reverse transcribing it. TCRdb's copy holds only in-frame clones and misses some; the assay was immunoSEQ multiplex PCR. The repertoire holds roughly 200,000 clones, roughly 60% seen once, with about 1.5% in the top ten.

The starting material was CD4+ T cells sorted from blood, obtained at week 0. The sequence was collected from a human donor with alopecia areata. This sequence joins TRBV29-1 and TRBJ2-2, with a tentative D call TRBD2 (5 bases). The CDR3 here is CSVGGLGELFF. CDR3 DNA: TGCAGCGTTGGAGGGCTCGGGGAGCTGTTTTTT.